This passage covers 18 T cell receptor beta chains from one sample sequenced in a study of shared clonotypes between healthy human individuals. TCRdb keeps only in-frame clones here, not all; method: immunoSEQ multiplex PCR. Here the sample spans 2 million to 2.5 million clones, approximately 93% being singletons. Sample: naive CD4+ T cells from PBMCs. Subset described: CD45RA+ positively selected. The origin of the receptors is a man younger than 35 in good health. Some clones in this sample may be carry-over from other donors' samples.

Remarks on this clone: One junction end disagrees with the germline gene, perhaps due to a read error. This chain connects TRBV7-2 to TRBJ2-7; TRBD1 aligns across 7 bases. Germline assignment: CDR1 SGHTA and CDR2 FQGNSA. The CDR3 sequence is 14 residues long. CDR3 sequence (DNA): TGTGCCAGCAGCTTAAGGACAGGCTCCTCCGAGCAGTACTTC. Translation: CASSLRTGSSEQYF.

The V and J genes are TRBV6-5 and TRBJ2-7; D remains ambiguous. Trimming took 5 bases from V and 4 from J, leaving 12 bases between them. Germline V gene data show CDR1 as MNHEY and CDR2 as SVGAGI. This CDR3 spans 13 amino acids. The CDR3 coding sequence is TGTGCCAGCAGTACCGGAGCAGGATACGAGCAGTACTTC. Its translation: CASSTGAGYEQYF.

The chain joins TRBV5-5 to TRBJ1-3, with 7 bases aligning to TRBD1. This CDR3 contains 17 residues. Per the germline V gene, CDR1 is SGHKS and CDR2 is YYEKEE (reference sequence). With V trimmed by 4 bases and J by 0 bases, 10 bases remained unmatched. CDR3 DNA sequence: TGTGCCAGCAGCGCCAGACAGGGCCTCTTCTCTGGAAACACCATATATTTT. Protein product: CASSARQGLFSGNTIYF.

The V gene is TRBV29-1, the J gene TRBJ2-3; 10 nucleotides line up with TRBD2. Germline CDR1 and CDR2: SQVTM and ANQGSEA. The V and J ends lost 7 bases and 4 bases, in that order; junction bases with no gene match: 14. This CDR3 comprises 16 residues. The CDR3 bases are TGCAGCGCCAGGGGGCGGCTAGCGGGAGCAGCAGATACGCAGTATTTT. Translated: CSARGRLAGAADTQYF.

CDR3 amino acids: CAISYSAEGDEQFF. The CDR3 region has the DNA TGTGCCATCAGTTATTCAGCGGAGGGGGATGAGCAGTTCTTC. This sequence joins TRBV10-3 and TRBJ2-1; D tentatively reads TRBD1 or TRBD2 (6 bases each). V gave up 5 bases and J gave up 8 bases, with 16 bases separating them. This CDR3 is 14 amino acids long. CDR1 and CDR2 (germline): ENHRY, SYGVKD.

J is TRBJ2-6 and V is TRBV7-3, with D unresolved. The V gene's germline CDR1 is SGHTA and CDR2 FQGTGA. This CDR3 spans 14 amino acids. V was clipped by 1 base and J by 0 bases, with 1 base between them. The CDR3 bases are TGTGCCAGCAGCTTAAACTCTGGGGCCAACGTCCTGACTTTC. Amino acids: CASSLNSGANVLTF. The full variable domain, its missing parts supplied by reference TRBV7-3 and TRBJ2-6, is GAGVSQTPSNKVTEKGKYVELRCDPISGHTALYWYRQSLGQGPEFLIYFQGTGAADDSGLPNDRFFAVRPEGSVSTLKIQRTERGDSAVYLCASSLNSGANVLTFGAGSRLTVL.

This chain links TRBV4-2 with TRBJ2-7; no reliable D call. CDR3 length: 13 amino acids. Germline loops: CDR1 LGHNA, CDR2 YNFKEQ. Trimming shortened V by 4 bases and J by 7 bases, and 14 bases separated the two germline ends. CDR3 coding DNA: TGTGCCAGCAGCCTGGCGTACCCAGGAGAGCAGTACTTC. Its translation is CASSLAYPGEQYF.

The V gene is TRBV18, the J gene TRBJ2-1, with TRBD1 identical over 8 bases. CDR3 length equals 19 residues. Germline-derived CDR1 and CDR2 are KGHSH and LQKENI. With V trimmed by 4 bases and J by 1 base, 15 bases remained unmatched. The CDR3 sequence: CASSRLLDRGQGSYNEQFF. Written as DNA, the CDR3 is TGTGCCAGCTCACGACTCCTAGACAGGGGCCAAGGTTCCTACAATGAGCAGTTCTTC.

Here the CDR3 reads CASSSWGRGTEAFF. In DNA form, the CDR3 reads TGTGCCAGCAGTTCATGGGGGCGAGGGACTGAAGCTTTCTTT. The rearrangement joins TRBV27 to TRBJ1-1; D possibly corresponds to TRBD1 (6 bases). V lost 4 bases and J lost 5, with 14 bases in between. The CDR3 contains 14 residues. Germline values: CDR1 MNHEY, CDR2 SMNVEV (reference sequence).

As concerns this clone: Other nucleotide sequences from this sample produce the same CDR3. The chain links TRBV5-1 to TRBJ2-1; no clear D. Germline-derived CDR1 and CDR2 are SGHRS and YFSETQ. The CDR3 is 13 residues long. The V end was cut by 0 bases, the J end by 4 bases, with 5 bases between. For the CDR3, the DNA is TGCGCCAGCAGCTTGGATTCATACAATGAGCAGTTCTTC. Translated, it gives CASSLDSYNEQFF.

This clone appeared once. The chain carries TRBV2 and TRBJ2-4; 12 nucleotides align to TRBD2. Germline assignment: CDR1 SNHLY and CDR2 FYNNEI. After removal of 6 bases from V and 7 bases from J, the junction contained 7 bases not matched to a gene. The CDR3 consists of 15 residues. In nucleotides, the CDR3 is TGTGCCAGCAGCAGGGTGACTAGCGGGAGCAACATTCAGTACTTC. Its protein is CASSRVTSGSNIQYF.

The chain combines TRBV30 with TRBJ1-1; the D gene is possibly TRBD1 (5 bases). From germline, CDR1 is GTSNPN and CDR2 SVGIG (reference sequence). The CDR3 length is 14 residues. The ends were cut back, 3 bases at V and 1 base at J, with 12 bases in the middle. The CDR3, as DNA: TGTGCCTGGAGACAGGTACACAAGAACACTGAAGCTTTCTTT. This gives the protein CAWRQVHKNTEAFF.

The chain recombines TRBV5-1 with TRBJ2-7, with D possibly being TRBD1 (6 bases). Germline loops: CDR1 SGHRS, CDR2 YFSETQ. The CDR3 spans 16 residues. The V gene lost 4 bases and the J gene lost 4 bases, with 21 bases spanning the gap. The CDR3 protein is CASSPGWKGGEYEQYF. The CDR3 coding sequence is TGCGCCAGCAGCCCCGGGTGGAAAGGGGGTGAATACGAGCAGTACTTC. Using reference TRBV5-1 and TRBJ2-7 for the parts outside the CDR3, the full variable domain is KAGVTQTPRYLIKTRGQQVTLSCSPISGHRSVSWYQQTPGQGLQFLFEYFSETQRNKGNFPGRFSGRQFSNSRSEMNVSTLELGDSALYLCASSPGWKGGEYEQYFGPGTRLTVT.

The chain has TRBV6-1 and TRBJ2-3; D possibly corresponds to TRBD1 (6 bases). Trimming took off 8 bases at V and 0 bases at J, with 15 bases between the two ends. Germline lookup yields CDR1 MNHNS and CDR2 SASEGT. This CDR3 spans 15 amino acids. DNA of the CDR3: TGTGCCAGCGGGTTGGGGACACTCAGCACAGATACGCAGTATTTT. Translated, it gives CASGLGTLSTDTQYF.

The chain is built from TRBV6-1 and TRBJ1-2, with D perhaps TRBD1 (5 bases). Germline V gene data show CDR1 as MNHNS and CDR2 as SASEGT. V lost 6 bases, J lost 3 bases, and 17 bases lay in between. This CDR3 is built from 15 residues. For the CDR3, the DNA is TGTGCCAGCAGCCCCACAGGTTCGGAATACTATGGCTACACCTTC. Translating it yields CASSPTGSEYYGYTF.

This rearrangement joins TRBV7-9 to TRBJ1-5; TRBD1 agrees at 7 bases. V shed 5 bases, J shed 7 bases, and the junction held 14 bases outside the gene matches. The CDR3 runs to 16 residues. CDR1 SEHNR and CDR2 FQNEAQ come from the germline V gene (reference sequence). CDR3: CASSEEIWDSKQPQHF. In nucleotides, the CDR3 is TGTGCCAGCAGCGAAGAAATCTGGGACAGTAAACAGCCCCAGCATTTT.

The chain uses TRBV6-1 and TRBJ2-5; D is possibly TRBD2 (7 bases). The ends were cut back, 1 base at V and 1 base at J, with 10 bases in the middle. Germline CDR1 is MNHNS and CDR2 is SASEGT. CDR3 size: 15 residues. The CDR3 here is CASSEEGGGQETQYF. The CDR3 DNA reads as TGTGCCAGCAGTGAAGAGGGAGGGGGCCAAGAGACCCAGTACTTC.

The chain uses TRBV15 and TRBJ2-5; D may be TRBD2 (7 bases). This CDR3 has 17 residues. Trimming stripped 0 bases from V and 4 bases from J, with 18 bases between. CDR1 is LNHNV, CDR2 YYDKDF, per germline (reference sequence). The CDR3 is CATSRDGGGLRGETQYF. The CDR3 DNA reads TGTGCCACCAGCAGAGACGGCGGGGGCTTGAGGGGAGAGACCCAGTACTTC.